The T cell receptor (beta chain) under discussion was sequenced for a study of T cell responses to AZD1222 COVID-19 vaccine. CDR3 size: 13 residues. V lost 10 bases and J lost 0, with 10 bases in between. Per germline, CDR1 MNHEY and CDR2 SVGAGI. Clones were read by immunoSEQ multiplex PCR, and TCRdb kept only the in-frame ones, dropping some. Seen here are roughly 99,000 clones, about 90% observed once, and the top ten hold approximately 8.9%. This sample comprised peripheral blood, obtained 28 days after the second AZD1222 dose. The V call is TRBV6-5, the J call TRBJ2-1; no clear D gene. This clonotype was obtained from an adult who received the AZD1222 COVID-19 vaccine. The CDR3 coding sequence is TGTGCCACCCATATGTACTCCTACAATGAGCAGTTCTTC. Protein sequence: CATHMYSYNEQFF.